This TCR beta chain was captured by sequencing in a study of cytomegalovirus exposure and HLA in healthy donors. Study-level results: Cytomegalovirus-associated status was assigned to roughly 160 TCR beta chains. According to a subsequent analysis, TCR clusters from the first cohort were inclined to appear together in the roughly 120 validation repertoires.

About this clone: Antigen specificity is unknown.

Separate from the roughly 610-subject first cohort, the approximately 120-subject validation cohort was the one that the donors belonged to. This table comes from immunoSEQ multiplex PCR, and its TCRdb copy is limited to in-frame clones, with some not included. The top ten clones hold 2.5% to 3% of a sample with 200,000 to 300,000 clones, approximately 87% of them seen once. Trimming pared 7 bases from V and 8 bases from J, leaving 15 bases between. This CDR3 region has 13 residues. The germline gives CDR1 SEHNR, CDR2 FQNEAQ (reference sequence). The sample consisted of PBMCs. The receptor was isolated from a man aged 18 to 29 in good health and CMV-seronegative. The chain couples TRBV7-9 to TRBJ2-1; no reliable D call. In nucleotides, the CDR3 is TGTGCCAGCACCTCGCGGCCGGCCTATGAGCAGTTCTTC. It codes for CASTSRPAYEQFF.